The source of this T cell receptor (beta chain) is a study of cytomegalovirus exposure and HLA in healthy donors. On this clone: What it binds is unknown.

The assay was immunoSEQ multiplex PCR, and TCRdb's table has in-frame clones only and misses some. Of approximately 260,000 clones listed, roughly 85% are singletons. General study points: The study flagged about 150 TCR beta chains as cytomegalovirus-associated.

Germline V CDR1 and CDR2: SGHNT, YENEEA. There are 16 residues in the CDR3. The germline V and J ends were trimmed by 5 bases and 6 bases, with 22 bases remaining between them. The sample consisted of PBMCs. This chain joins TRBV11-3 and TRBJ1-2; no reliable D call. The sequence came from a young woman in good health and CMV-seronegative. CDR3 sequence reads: CASSQEGRILWNGYTF. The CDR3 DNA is TGTGCCAGCAGCCAAGAAGGGAGGATCCTTTGGAATGGCTACACCTTC.